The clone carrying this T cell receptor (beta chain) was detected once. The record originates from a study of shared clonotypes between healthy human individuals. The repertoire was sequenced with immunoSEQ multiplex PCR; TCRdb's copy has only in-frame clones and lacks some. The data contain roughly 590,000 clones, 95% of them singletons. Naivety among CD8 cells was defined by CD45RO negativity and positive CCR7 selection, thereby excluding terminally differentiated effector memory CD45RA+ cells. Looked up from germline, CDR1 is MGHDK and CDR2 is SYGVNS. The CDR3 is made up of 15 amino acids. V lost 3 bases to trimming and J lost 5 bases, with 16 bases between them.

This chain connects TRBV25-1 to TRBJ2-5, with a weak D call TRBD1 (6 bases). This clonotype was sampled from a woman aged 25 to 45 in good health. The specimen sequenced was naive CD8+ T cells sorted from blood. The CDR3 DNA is TGTGCCAGCAGTGACCGCACAGGGTGGATGGAGACCCAGTACTTC. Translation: CASSDRTGWMETQYF.